This is a list of T cell receptor beta chains from one sample in a study of CD8 T cells in ankylosing spondylitis. Using its own MiXCR run on the 5' RACE reads, TCRdb lists one record per CDR3 protein. The sample shows about 39,000 distinct CDR3 sequences, about 9.4% of them seen only once. Material: blood, either unsorted or a sorted T cell fraction (not recorded which). These receptor sequences come from a male donor with ankylosing spondylitis or in good health (not recorded which). Each CDR3 is given with its conserved first and last residue. The D gene is left open where the match is weak. Clone size appears in some rows only: once, few, many, or a class for an expanded clone.

clone size	V gene	D gene	J gene	CDR3 protein	CDR3 DNA
many	TRBV24-1	TRBD2	TRBJ2-7	CATSDRGLAGEQYF	TGTGCCACCAGTGACCGGGGACTAGCGGGCGAGCAGTACTTC
.	TRBV7-1	TRBD2	TRBJ2-3	CASSSPISGSTDTQYF	TGTGCCAGCAGCTCCCCCATTAGCGGGAGCACAGATACGCAGTATTTT
.	TRBV4-3	.	TRBJ1-5	CASSQVEGDQPQHF	TGCGCCAGCAGCCAAGTGGAGGGGGATCAGCCCCAGCATTTT
.	TRBV7-7	.	TRBJ2-3	CASSFQTADTQYF	TGTGCTAGCAGCTTCCAGACAGCAGATACGCAGTATTTT
many	TRBV20-1	TRBD1	TRBJ2-7	CSANHPGQGARAQFEQYF	TGCAGTGCTAACCACCCGGGACAGGGGGCGCGGGCCCAATTCGAGCAGTACTTC
many	TRBV4-1	TRBD1	TRBJ2-1	CASSHRQGPSSYNEQFF	TGCGCCAGCAGCCATCGACAGGGACCAAGCTCCTACAATGAGCAGTTCTTC
.	TRBV28	TRBD2	TRBJ2-3	CASSRDYTDTQYF	TGTGCCAGCAGTCGGGACTACACAGATACGCAGTATTTT
many	TRBV6-5	TRBD2	TRBJ2-3	CASTHLGGDTQYF	TGTGCCAGCACCCATCTGGGAGGGGATACGCAGTATTTT
many	TRBV5-1	TRBD1	TRBJ1-6	CASREGQGASSPLHF	TGCGCCAGCAGAGAGGGACAGGGGGCGAGTTCACCCCTCCACTTT
many	TRBV9	.	TRBJ2-5	CASSVDVRVFGTQYF	TGTGCCAGCAGCGTAGACGTCAGGGTCTTTGGGACCCAGTACTTC
many	TRBV3-1	TRBD1	TRBJ2-5	CASSRPTGETQYF	TGTGCCAGCAGCCGCCCGACAGGGGAGACCCAGTACTTC
many	TRBV20-1	.	TRBJ2-7	CSASWAGSYEQYF	TGCAGTGCTAGTTGGGCAGGGTCCTACGAGCAGTACTTC
many	TRBV10-3	.	TRBJ1-1	CAISDRLNTEAFF	TGTGCCATCAGTGATAGGTTGAACACTGAAGCTTTCTTT
few	TRBV29-1	TRBD2	TRBJ2-1	CSALAGGPYNEQFF	TGCAGCGCCTTAGCGGGAGGACCCTACAATGAGCAGTTCTTC
many	TRBV5-4	.	TRBJ2-3	CASSWKQGLTIPDTQYF	TGTGCCAGCAGCTGGAAGCAAGGACTAACTATACCAGATACGCAGTATTTT
many	TRBV27	TRBD2	TRBJ2-7	CASSMGLAGVGEQYF	TGTGCCAGCAGTATGGGACTAGCGGGAGTGGGGGAGCAGTACTTC
many	TRBV6-5	.	TRBJ1-1	CASSVGGSEAFF	TGTGCCAGCAGCGTGGGTGGCTCTGAAGCTTTCTTT
.	TRBV9	.	TRBJ2-2	CASSVGVTGRGNTGELFF	TGTGCCAGCAGCGTAGGTGTCACCGGCAGGGGGAACACCGGGGAGCTGTTTTTT
.	TRBV7-8	TRBD1	TRBJ2-5	CASSWVTGKETQYF	TGTGCCAGCAGCTGGGTGACAGGGAAAGAGACCCAGTACTTC
many	TRBV18	.	TRBJ2-6	CATAAGNGANVLTF	TGTGCCACCGCTGCAGGGAACGGGGCCAACGTCCTGACTTTC
many	TRBV29-1	TRBD1	TRBJ2-4	CSVERDSKNIQYF	TGCAGCGTTGAAAGGGACAGTAAAAACATTCAGTACTTC
many	TRBV2	.	TRBJ2-5	CASRVFGFSSLQETQYF	TGTGCCAGCAGGGTTTTTGGCTTCTCTTCCCTACAAGAGACCCAGTACTTC
.	TRBV27	TRBD2	TRBJ2-7	CASSLTSSNYEQYF	TGTGCCAGCAGTTTGACTAGCAGCAACTACGAGCAGTACTTC
few	TRBV7-9	.	TRBJ2-7	CASRTARNEQYF	TGTGCCAGCAGGACCGCGCGGAACGAGCAGTACTTC
many	TRBV5-5	.	TRBJ1-1	CASSSVDRWNTEAFF	TGTGCCAGCAGCTCCGTGGACAGATGGAACACTGAAGCTTTCTTT
many	TRBV24-1	TRBD1	TRBJ1-5	CATRGGQPNQPQHF	TGTGCCACCAGGGGGGGACAGCCAAATCAGCCCCAGCATTTT
few	TRBV5-6	.	TRBJ1-1	CASSLVGLSTEAFF	TGTGCCAGCAGCTTGGTGGGGTTATCCACTGAAGCTTTCTTT
many	TRBV6-2/TRBV6-3	TRBD1	TRBJ1-1	CASSYRTGGSYTEAFF	TGTGCCAGCAGTTATCGGACAGGGGGCTCGTATACTGAAGCTTTCTTT
many	TRBV5-5	.	TRBJ2-7	CASSPLPSGTLSYEQYF	TGTGCCAGCAGCCCCTTACCTTCGGGGACTCTTTCCTACGAGCAGTACTTC
few	TRBV20-1	TRBD2	TRBJ2-1	CSASPSGSLYNEQFF	TGCAGTGCCTCCCCTAGCGGGAGCCTCTACAATGAGCAGTTCTTC
few	TRBV5-6	TRBD2	TRBJ2-5	CASTPGLAEETQYF	TGTGCCAGCACCCCGGGACTAGCGGAGGAGACCCAGTACTTC
many	TRBV6-5	TRBD2	TRBJ2-3	CASSYSKGGRDSTDTQYF	TGTGCCAGCAGTTACTCGAAAGGCGGGAGGGATAGCACAGATACGCAGTATTTT
many	TRBV6-1	.	TRBJ1-6	CASSPQGTHNSPLHF	TGTGCCAGCAGTCCACAGGGCACCCATAATTCACCCCTCCACTTT
many	TRBV3-1	.	TRBJ2-1	CASSQVYGTGTYNEQFF	TGTGCCAGCAGCCAAGTGTACGGGACTGGGACTTACAATGAGCAGTTCTTC